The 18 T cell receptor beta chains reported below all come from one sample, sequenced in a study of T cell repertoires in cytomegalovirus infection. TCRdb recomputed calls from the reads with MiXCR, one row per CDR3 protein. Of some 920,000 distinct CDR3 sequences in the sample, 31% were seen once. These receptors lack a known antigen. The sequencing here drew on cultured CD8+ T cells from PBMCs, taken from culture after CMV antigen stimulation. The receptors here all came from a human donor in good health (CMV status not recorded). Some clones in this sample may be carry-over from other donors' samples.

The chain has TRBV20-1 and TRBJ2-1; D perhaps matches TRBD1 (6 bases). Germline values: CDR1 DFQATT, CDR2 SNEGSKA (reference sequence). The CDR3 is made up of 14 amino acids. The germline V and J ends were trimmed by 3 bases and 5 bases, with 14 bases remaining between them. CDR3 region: CSARPFTGNNEQFF. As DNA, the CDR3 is TGCAGTGCTAGGCCCTTTACAGGGAACAATGAGCAGTTCTTC.

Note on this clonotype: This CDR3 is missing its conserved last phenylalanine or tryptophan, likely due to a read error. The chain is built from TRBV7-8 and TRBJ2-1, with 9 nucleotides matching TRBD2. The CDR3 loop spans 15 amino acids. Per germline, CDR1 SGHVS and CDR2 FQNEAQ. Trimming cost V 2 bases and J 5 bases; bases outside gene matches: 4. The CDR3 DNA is TGTGCCAGCAGCTTAAAGCGGGGGGCCCACAATGAGCAGTTCTCC. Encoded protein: CASSLKRGAHNEQFS.

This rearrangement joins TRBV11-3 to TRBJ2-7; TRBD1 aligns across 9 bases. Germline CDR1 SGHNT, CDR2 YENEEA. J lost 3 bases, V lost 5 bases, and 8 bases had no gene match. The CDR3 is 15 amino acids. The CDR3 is CASSLGTGLGYEQYF. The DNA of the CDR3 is TGTGCCAGCAGCCTCGGGACAGGGTTAGGCTACGAGCAGTACTTC.

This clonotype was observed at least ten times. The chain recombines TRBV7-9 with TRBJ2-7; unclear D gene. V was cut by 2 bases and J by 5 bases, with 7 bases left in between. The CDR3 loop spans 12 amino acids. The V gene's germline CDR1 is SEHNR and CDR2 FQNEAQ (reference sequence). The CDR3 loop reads CASSLQGNEQYV. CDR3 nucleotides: TGTGCCAGCAGCTTACAAGGTAACGAGCAGTACGTC.

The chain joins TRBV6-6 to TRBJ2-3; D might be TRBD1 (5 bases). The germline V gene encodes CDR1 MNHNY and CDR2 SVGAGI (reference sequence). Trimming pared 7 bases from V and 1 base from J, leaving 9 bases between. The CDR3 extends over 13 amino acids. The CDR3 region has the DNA TGTGCCAGCAAGGGGTTGGGCACAGATACGCAGTATTTT. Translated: CASKGLGTDTQYF.

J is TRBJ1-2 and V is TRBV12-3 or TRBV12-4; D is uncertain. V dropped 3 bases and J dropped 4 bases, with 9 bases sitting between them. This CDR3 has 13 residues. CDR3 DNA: TGTGCCAGCAGTTTCCAGGTCTCCTATGGCTACACCTTC. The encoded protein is CASSFQVSYGYTF.

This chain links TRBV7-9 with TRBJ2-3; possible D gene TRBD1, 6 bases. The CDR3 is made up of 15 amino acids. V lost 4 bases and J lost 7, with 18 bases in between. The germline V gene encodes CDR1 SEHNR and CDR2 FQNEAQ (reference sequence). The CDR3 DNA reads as TGTGCCAGCAGCTATCGAACCGGGACACCCTATACGCAGTATTTT. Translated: CASSYRTGTPYTQYF.

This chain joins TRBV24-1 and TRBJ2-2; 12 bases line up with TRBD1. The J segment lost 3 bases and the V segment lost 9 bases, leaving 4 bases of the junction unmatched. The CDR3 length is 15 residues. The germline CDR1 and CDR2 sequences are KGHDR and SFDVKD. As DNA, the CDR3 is TGTGCCACCTCGGGACAGGGGGCAGACACCGGGGAGCTGTTTTTT. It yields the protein CATSGQGADTGELFF.

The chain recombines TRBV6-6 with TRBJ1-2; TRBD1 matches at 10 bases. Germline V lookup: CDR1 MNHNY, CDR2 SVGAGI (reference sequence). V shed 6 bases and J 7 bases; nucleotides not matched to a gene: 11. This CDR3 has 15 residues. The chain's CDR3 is CASRSPGTGESGYTF. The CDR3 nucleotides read TGTGCCAGCAGGTCTCCAGGGACAGGGGAAAGTGGCTACACCTTC.

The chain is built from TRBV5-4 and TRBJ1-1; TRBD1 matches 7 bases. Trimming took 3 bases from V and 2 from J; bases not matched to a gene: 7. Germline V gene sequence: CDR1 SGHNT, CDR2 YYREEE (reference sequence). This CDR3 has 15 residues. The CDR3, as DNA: TGTGCCAGCAGCTCAGGGGGGGGGCCCAACACTGAAGCTTTCTTT. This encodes CASSSGGGPNTEAFF. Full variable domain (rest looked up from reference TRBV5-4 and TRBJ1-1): ETGVTQSPTHLIKTRGQQVTLRCSSQSGHNTVSWYQQALGQGPQFIFQYYREEENGRGNFPPRFSGLQFPNYSSELNVNALELDDSALYLCASSSGGGPNTEAFFGQGTRLTVV.

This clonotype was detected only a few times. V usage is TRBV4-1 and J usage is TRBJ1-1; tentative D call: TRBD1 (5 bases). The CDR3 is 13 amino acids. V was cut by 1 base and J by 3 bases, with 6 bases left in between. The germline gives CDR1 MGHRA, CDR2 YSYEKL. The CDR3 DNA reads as TGCGCCAGCAGCCAAGGCAGGGACACTGAAGCTTTCTTT. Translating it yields CASSQGRDTEAFF.

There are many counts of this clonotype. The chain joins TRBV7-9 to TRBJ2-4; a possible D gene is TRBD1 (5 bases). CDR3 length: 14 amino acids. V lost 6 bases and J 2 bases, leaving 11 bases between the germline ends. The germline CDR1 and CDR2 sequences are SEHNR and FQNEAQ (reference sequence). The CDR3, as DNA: TGTGCCAGCAGGGATGACAGCTCCAAAAACATTCAGTACTTC. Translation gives CASRDDSSKNIQYF.

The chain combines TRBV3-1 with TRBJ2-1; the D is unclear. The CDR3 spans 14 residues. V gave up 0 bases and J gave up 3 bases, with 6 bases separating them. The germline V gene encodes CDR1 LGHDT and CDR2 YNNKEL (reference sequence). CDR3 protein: CASSQEDDYNEQFF. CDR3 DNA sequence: TGTGCCAGCAGCCAAGAGGACGACTACAATGAGCAGTTCTTC.

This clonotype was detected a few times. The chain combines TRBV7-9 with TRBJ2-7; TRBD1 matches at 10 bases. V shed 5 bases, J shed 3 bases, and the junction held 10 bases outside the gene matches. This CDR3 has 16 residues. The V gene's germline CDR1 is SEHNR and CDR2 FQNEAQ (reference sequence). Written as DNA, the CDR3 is TGTGCCAGCAGCCACACCGGGACAGGGGACCTCTACGAGCAGTACTTC. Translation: CASSHTGTGDLYEQYF.

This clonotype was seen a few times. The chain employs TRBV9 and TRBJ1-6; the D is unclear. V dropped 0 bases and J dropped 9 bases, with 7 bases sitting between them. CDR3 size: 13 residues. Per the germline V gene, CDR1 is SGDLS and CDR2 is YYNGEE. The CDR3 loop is CASSVALVSPLHF. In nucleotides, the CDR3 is TGTGCCAGCAGCGTAGCACTTGTTTCACCCCTCCACTTT.

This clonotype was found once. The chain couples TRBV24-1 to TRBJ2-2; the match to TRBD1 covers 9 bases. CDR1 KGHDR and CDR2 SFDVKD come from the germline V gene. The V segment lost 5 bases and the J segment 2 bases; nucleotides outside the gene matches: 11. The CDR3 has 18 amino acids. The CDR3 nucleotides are TGTGCCACCAGTGGACAGGGGGTCAATGAGTTCAACACCGGGGAGCTGTTTTTT. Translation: CATSGQGVNEFNTGELFF.

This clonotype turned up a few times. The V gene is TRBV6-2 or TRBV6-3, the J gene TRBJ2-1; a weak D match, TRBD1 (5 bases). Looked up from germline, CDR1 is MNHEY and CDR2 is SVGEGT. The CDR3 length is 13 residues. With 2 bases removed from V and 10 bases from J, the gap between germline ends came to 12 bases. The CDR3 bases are TGTGCCAGCAGTTACCCAGGGTTGCGCGAGCAGTTCTTC. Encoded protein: CASSYPGLREQFF.

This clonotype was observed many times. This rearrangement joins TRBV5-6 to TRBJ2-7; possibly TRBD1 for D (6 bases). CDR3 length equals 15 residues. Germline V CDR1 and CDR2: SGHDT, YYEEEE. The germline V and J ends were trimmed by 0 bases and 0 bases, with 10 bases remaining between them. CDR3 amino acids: CASSLGDTRSYEQYF. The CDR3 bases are TGTGCCAGCAGCTTGGGGGACACCCGCTCCTACGAGCAGTACTTC.